Presented here are 12 T cell receptor beta chains from one specimen sequenced in a study of T cell changes during pregnancy in multiple sclerosis. The table came from immunoSEQ multiplex PCR; TCRdb's copy has only in-frame clones and leaves some out. The data hold tens of thousands of clones, with about nine tenths observed a single time. Sample: CD4+ T cells from peripheral blood mononuclear cells, taken after pregnancy. The receptors here all came from a female donor with multiple sclerosis, enrolled in a pregnancy study.

In the case of this clone: Distinct nucleotide sequences in the sample also encode this CDR3. The V gene is TRBV5-1, the J gene TRBJ1-2; D ambiguous. The CDR3 covers 14 residues. V lost 0 bases, J lost 3 bases, and 9 bases lay in between. Germline V gene sequence: CDR1 SGHRS, CDR2 YFSETQ. The CDR3 sequence: CASSLAEAYYGYTF. In DNA, the CDR3 is TGCGCCAGCAGCTTGGCCGAAGCTTACTATGGCTACACCTTC.

The chain joins TRBV4-1 to TRBJ1-1; D is possibly TRBD1 (6 bases). V was clipped by 4 bases and J by 1 base, with 10 bases between them. The CDR3 length is 14 residues. CDR1 MGHRA and CDR2 YSYEKL come from the germline V gene. The CDR3 sequence is CASSRIRGNTEAFF. The CDR3 coding sequence is TGCGCCAGCAGCCGCATCAGGGGGAACACTGAAGCTTTCTTT.

The V and J genes are TRBV9 and TRBJ2-3, with TRBD2 matching over 10 bases. Germline-derived CDR1 and CDR2 are SGDLS and YYNGEE. The length of the CDR3 is 16 residues. Trimming took 4 bases from V and 4 from J; bases not matched to a gene: 9. The CDR3 protein is CASSTRAGGQADTQYF. The CDR3 bases are TGTGCCAGCAGCACTCGAGCGGGGGGGCAGGCAGATACGCAGTATTTT.

The J gene is TRBJ1-6, the V gene TRBV5-4; 8 bases map to TRBD1. The junction had 6 bases not matched to a gene; V was cut back by 5 bases and J by 8 bases. The V gene's germline CDR1 is SGHNT and CDR2 YYREEE (reference sequence). This CDR3 comprises 14 residues. CDR3 loop: CASSFKTGDSPLHF. The CDR3 bases are TGTGCCAGCAGTTTCAAGACAGGGGATTCACCCCTCCACTTT.

This chain connects TRBV6-5 to TRBJ1-1; 8 bases line up with TRBD1. There are 15 residues in the CDR3. CDR1 and CDR2 (germline): MNHEY, SVGAGI. The ends lost 6 bases at V and 1 base at J; junction bases unmatched: 7. In DNA form, the CDR3 reads TGTGCCAGCAGCCGCGGGACAGGAAGGAACACTGAAGCTTTCTTT. Amino acid sequence: CASSRGTGRNTEAFF.

The rearrangement links TRBV10-3 to TRBJ2-7; 7 bases fit TRBD1. CDR3 length: 14 amino acids. Per germline, CDR1 ENHRY and CDR2 SYGVKD. V gave up 6 bases and J gave up 1 base; unmatched junction bases: 6. This CDR3 is CAIRGTVTSYEQYF. DNA of the CDR3: TGTGCCATCAGGGGGACAGTTACTTCCTACGAGCAGTACTTC.

This clone was counted once. This rearrangement joins TRBV6-5 to TRBJ2-7; perhaps TRBD2 as D (7 bases). The CDR3 loop spans 15 amino acids. Trimming removed 5 bases at V and 2 bases at J, with 16 bases between. In germline, CDR1 is MNHEY, CDR2 SVGAGI. CDR3 sequence reads: CASSRAGEGTYEQYF. CDR3 in DNA: TGTGCCAGCAGTCGGGCAGGGGAGGGGACCTACGAGCAGTACTTC.

The J gene is TRBJ2-5, the V gene TRBV6-1; 7 bases agree with TRBD2. The CDR3 has 16 amino acids. The germline V gene encodes CDR1 MNHNS and CDR2 SASEGT. Trimming at V came to 1 base and at J to 7 bases, leaving 12 bases not matched to a gene. The CDR3 is CASSEDPGGIQGTQYF. CDR3 DNA: TGTGCCAGCAGTGAAGACCCGGGAGGTATTCAGGGGACCCAGTACTTC.

The chain joins TRBV2 to TRBJ1-3; D gene ambiguous. Trimming took off 8 bases at V and 4 bases at J, with 18 bases between the two ends. The CDR3 runs 15 residues. In germline, CDR1 is SNHLY, CDR2 FYNNEI. The CDR3 bases are TGTGCCAGCGGATTCCCAAGGCTCGGGGGAAACACCATATATTTT. It yields the protein CASGFPRLGGNTIYF.

For the CDR3, the DNA is TGTGCCAGCAGCTTAGGGTCGGACAGGAAGGTTCCTAATGAAAAACTGTTTTTT. Residues: CASSLGSDRKVPNEKLFF. The rearrangement joins TRBV7-9 to TRBJ1-4, with 7 positions matching TRBD1. This CDR3 has 18 residues. With 1 base clipped from V and 3 bases from J, the junction kept 11 bases outside the gene matches. Germline V gene sequence: CDR1 SEHNR, CDR2 FQNEAQ (reference sequence).

This sequence joins TRBV19 and TRBJ2-5; TRBD1 might be the D (8 bases). CDR3 length: 15 residues. With 3 bases removed from V and 3 bases from J, the gap between germline ends came to 14 bases. Germline values: CDR1 LNHDA, CDR2 SQIVND (reference sequence). The CDR3 bases are TGTGCCAGTAGTATTTGGACAGGGACTAAAGAGACCCAGTACTTC. It yields the protein CASSIWTGTKETQYF.

CDR3 in DNA: TGTGCCAGCAGCTTAATTTTCAGGATTACCTCTGGAAACACCATATATTTT. It is translated as CASSLIFRITSGNTIYF. This chain connects TRBV7-3 to TRBJ1-3, with no clear D. Trimming took 1 base from V and 0 from J, leaving 13 bases between them. Germline-derived CDR1 and CDR2 are SGHTA and FQGTGA. CDR3 length equals 17 residues.